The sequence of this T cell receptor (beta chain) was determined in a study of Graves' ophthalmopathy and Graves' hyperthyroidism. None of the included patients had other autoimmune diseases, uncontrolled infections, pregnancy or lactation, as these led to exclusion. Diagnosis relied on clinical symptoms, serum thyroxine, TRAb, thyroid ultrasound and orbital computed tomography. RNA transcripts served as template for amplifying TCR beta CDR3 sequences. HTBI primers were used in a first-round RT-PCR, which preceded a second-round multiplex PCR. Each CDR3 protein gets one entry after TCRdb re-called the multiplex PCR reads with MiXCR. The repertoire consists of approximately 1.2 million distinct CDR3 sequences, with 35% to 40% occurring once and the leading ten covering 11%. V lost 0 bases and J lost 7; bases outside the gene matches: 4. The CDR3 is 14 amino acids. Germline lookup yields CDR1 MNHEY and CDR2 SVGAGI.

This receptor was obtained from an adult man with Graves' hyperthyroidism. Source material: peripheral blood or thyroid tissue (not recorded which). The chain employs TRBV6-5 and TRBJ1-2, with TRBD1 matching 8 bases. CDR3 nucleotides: TGTGCCAGCAGTTACTCGGGGCAGGGGGCTGGCTACACCTTC. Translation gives CASSYSGQGAGYTF.